This note documents a single T cell receptor (beta chain) sequence. The CDR3 length is 17 residues. The junction had 7 bases not matched to a gene; V was cut back by 1 base and J by 2 bases. The germline V gene encodes CDR1 MNHEY and CDR2 SMNVEV (reference sequence). 60 Vbeta and 13 Jbeta primers were used in PCR. The protocol was immunoSEQ multiplex PCR, while the TCRdb copy is restricted to in-frame clones and leaves out a portion. The sample yields over 250,000 clones, just over 85% seen once. These data come from a study of cytomegalovirus exposure and HLA in healthy donors. The sample was PBMCs. The rearrangement uses TRBV27 and TRBJ2-3, with 9 nucleotides matching TRBD2. The source is a middle-aged man in good health and CMV-seropositive. CDR3 DNA sequence: TGTGCCAGCAGTTTATTGGGGGCGGGAGGGCCCACAGATACGCAGTATTTT. As protein: CASSLLGAGGPTDTQYF.